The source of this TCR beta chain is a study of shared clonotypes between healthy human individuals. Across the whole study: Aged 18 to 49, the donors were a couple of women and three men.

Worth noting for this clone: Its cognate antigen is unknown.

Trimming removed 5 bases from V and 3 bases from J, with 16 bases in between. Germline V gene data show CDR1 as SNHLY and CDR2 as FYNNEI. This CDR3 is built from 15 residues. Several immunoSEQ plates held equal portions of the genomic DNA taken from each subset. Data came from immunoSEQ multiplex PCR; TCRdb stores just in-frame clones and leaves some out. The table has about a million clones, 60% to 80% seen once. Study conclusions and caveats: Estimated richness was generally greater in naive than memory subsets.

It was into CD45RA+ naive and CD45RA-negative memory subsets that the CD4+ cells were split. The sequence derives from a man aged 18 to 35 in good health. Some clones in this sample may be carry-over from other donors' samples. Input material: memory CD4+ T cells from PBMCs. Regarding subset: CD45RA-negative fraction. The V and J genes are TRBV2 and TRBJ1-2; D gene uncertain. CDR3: CASSILRFGDYGYTF. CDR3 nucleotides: TGTGCCAGCAGTATACTTCGTTTTGGAGACTATGGCTACACCTTC. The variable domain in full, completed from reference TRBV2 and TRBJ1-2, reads EPEVTQTPSHQVTQMGQEVILRCVPISNHLYFYWYRQILGQKVEFLVSFYNNEISEKSEIFDDQFSVERPDGSNFTLKIRSTKLEDSAMYFCASSILRFGDYGYTFGSGTRLTVV.